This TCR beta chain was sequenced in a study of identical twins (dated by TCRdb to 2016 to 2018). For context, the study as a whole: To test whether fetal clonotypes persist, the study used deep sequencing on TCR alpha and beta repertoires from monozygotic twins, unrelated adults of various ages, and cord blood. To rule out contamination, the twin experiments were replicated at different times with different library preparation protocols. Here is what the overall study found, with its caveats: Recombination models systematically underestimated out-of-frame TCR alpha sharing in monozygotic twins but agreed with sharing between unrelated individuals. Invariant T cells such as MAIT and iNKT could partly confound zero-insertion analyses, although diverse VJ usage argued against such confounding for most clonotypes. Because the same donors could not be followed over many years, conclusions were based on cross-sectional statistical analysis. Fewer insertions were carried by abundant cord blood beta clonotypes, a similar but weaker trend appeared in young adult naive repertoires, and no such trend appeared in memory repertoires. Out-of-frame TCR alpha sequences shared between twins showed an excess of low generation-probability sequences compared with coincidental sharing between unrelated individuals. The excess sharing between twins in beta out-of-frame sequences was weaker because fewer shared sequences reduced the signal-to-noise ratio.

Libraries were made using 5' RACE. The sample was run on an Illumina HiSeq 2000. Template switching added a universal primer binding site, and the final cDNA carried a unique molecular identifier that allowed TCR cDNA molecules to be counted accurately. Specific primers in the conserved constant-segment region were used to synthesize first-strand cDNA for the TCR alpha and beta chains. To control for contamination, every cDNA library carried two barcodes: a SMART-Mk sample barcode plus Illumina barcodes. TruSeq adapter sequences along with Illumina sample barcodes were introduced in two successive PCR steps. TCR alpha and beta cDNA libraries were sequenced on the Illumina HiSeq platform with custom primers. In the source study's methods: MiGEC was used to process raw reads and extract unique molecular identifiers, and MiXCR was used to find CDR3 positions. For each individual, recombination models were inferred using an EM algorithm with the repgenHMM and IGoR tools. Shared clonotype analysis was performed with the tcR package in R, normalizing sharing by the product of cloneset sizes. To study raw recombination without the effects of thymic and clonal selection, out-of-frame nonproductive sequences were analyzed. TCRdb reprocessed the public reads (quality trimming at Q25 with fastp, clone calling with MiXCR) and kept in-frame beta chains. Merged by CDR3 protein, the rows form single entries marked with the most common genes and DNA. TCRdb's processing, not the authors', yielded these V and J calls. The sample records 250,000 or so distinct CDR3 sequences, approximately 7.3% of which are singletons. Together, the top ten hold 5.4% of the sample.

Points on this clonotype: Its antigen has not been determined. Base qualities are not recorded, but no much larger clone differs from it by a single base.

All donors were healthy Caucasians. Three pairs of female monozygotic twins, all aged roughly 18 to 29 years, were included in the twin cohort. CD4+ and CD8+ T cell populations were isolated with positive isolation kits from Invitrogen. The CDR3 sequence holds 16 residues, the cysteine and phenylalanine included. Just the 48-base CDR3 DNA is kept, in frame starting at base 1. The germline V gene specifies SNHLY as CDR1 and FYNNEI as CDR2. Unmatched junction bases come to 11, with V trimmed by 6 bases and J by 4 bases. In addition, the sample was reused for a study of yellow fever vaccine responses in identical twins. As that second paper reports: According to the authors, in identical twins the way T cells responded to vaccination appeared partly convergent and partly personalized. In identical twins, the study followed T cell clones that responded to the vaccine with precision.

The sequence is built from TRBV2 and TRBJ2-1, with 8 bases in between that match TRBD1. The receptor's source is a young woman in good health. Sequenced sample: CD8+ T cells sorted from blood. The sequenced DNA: TGTGCCAGCAGCGCTTTGTTGGACAGGGATTACAATGAGCAGTTCTTC. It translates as CASSALLDRDYNEQFF.